The 3 T cell receptor beta chains reported below all come from one sample, sequenced in a study of beta chain features in type 1 diabetes. Regarding the study as a whole: Across all four CD4+ subsets, people with type 1 diabetes showed modestly shorter TCRB CDR3s.

These receptors' antigens are unknown. cDNA synthesis used the whole RNA isolate, giving expressed TCRB sequences. Produced via immunoSEQ multiplex PCR; TCRdb's table is partial and in-frame only. This sample carries 250,000 or so clones, approximately 15% of them seen once, and the ten largest clones take 0.015% to 0.02%. Sequencing was carried out using naive CD4+ T cells from blood. The receptors here all came from a man aged 25-45 years with type 1 diabetes.

The chain employs TRBV7-6 and TRBJ2-7; the D gene is possibly TRBD1 (6 bases). The CDR3 consists of 16 residues. Trimming removed 0 bases at V and 3 bases at J, with 15 bases between. Per the germline V gene, CDR1 is SGHVS and CDR2 is FNYEAQ. As DNA, the CDR3 is TGTGCCAGCAGCTTAGCCCTGGACAGTCGGAACTACGAGCAGTACTTC. Its translation is CASSLALDSRNYEQYF.

This clone was seen a single time. This sequence joins TRBV5-4 and TRBJ2-5; D is perhaps TRBD2 (7 bases). CDR3 length: 17 amino acids. The V end was cut by 5 bases, the J end by 4 bases, with 24 bases between. CDR1 and CDR2 (germline): SGHNT, YYREEE (reference sequence). CDR3 loop: CASSLPPGGGGRETQYF. The CDR3 DNA reads as TGTGCCAGCAGTTTGCCGCCCGGGGGCGGCGGGAGAGAGACCCAGTACTTC.

This clone was observed a few times. This sequence joins TRBV7-2 and TRBJ2-7; tentative D call: TRBD2 (6 bases). Germline lookup yields CDR1 SGHTA and CDR2 FQGNSA. V lost 1 base to trimming and J lost 2 bases, with 9 bases between them. The CDR3 spans 14 residues. The CDR3 nucleotides are TGTGCCAGCAGCTTAGTCGGGGGAACCTACGAGCAGTACTTC. As protein: CASSLVGGTYEQYF.